A single sample gave rise to the 15 T cell receptor beta chains below, sequenced in a study of blood T cells in healthy people across ages. A sample-barcoded 5' primer and a J-beta primer mix were used in a second PCR of roughly 6 to 11 cycles. TCRdb fed the 5' RACE reads into MiXCR, producing one record per CDR3 protein. The sample consists of approximately 1,100,000 distinct CDR3 sequences, more than 40% of them appearing once. Material: blood. The receptor set was obtained from a woman aged 60 to 75 in good health.

This sequence joins TRBV20-1 and TRBJ1-2; tentative D call: TRBD1 (5 bases). Germline V gene data show CDR1 as DFQATT and CDR2 as SNEGSKA (reference sequence). This CDR3 region has 15 residues. V gave up 0 bases and J gave up 8 bases, with 19 bases separating them. CDR3 in amino acids: CSARDVGREFRGYTF. The CDR3 DNA reads TGCAGTGCTAGAGATGTGGGCAGGGAGTTTCGGGGCTACACCTTC.

With respect to this clonotype: One end of the junction is discordant with germline, which a read error may explain. This chain connects TRBV28 to TRBJ2-4, with a tentative D call TRBD1 (6 bases). Matching the DNA end better, TRBJ2-7 makes the J call doubtful. CDR3 length: 15 amino acids. CDR1 and CDR2 (germline): MDHEN, SYDVKM. The CDR3 sequence is CAGSSEGTSPYEQYF. The CDR3 coding sequence is TGTGCCGGCAGTTCCGAGGGGACAAGCCCTTACGAGCAGTACTTC.

The chain is built from TRBV20-1 and TRBJ1-5; maybe TRBD1 (5 bases). The last part of the DNA fits TRBJ2-3 better; the J call may be wrong. CDR1 is DFQATT, CDR2 SNEGSKA, per germline (reference sequence). CDR3 length: 14 amino acids. The CDR3 loop is CSARGRGRNQPQYF. CDR3 nucleotide sequence: TGCAGTGCTAGGGGAAGGGGAAGAAATCAGCCCCAGTATTTT.

The chain employs TRBV5-1 and TRBJ2-3; D not certain. The CDR3 is 14 residues long. Looked up from germline, CDR1 is SGHRS and CDR2 is YFSETQ. The V end lost 0 bases, the J end lost 6 bases, and 11 bases lay between the germline ends. The CDR3 nucleotides read TGCGCCAGCAGCTTGGACGGGCAGTCCGATACGCAGTATTTT. The encoded protein is CASSLDGQSDTQYF.

The chain's CDR3 is CATSDLCEGTGELFF. Here the CDR3 DNA reads TGTGCCACCAGTGATTTGTGCGAAGGGACCGGGGAGCTGTTTTTT. This chain joins TRBV24-1 and TRBJ2-2; D is undetermined. The CDR3 spans 15 residues. V lost 0 bases to trimming and J lost 5 bases, with 9 bases between them. The germline V gene encodes CDR1 KGHDR and CDR2 SFDVKD.

The chain couples TRBV10-2 to TRBJ2-3, with D tentatively TRBD2 (6 bases). The CDR3 is 17 residues long. Per germline, CDR1 WSHSY and CDR2 SAAADI. Trimming removed 2 bases at V and 0 bases at J, with 15 bases between. The DNA of the CDR3 is TGCGCCAGCAGTGAGAGATTTAGCGGAATAAGCACAGATACGCAGTATTTT. This codes for CASSERFSGISTDTQYF.

V and J are TRBV6-6 and TRBJ2-3, with D perhaps TRBD1 (5 bases). Germline V gene sequence: CDR1 MNHNY, CDR2 SVGAGI (reference sequence). V was pared by 6 bases and J by 2 bases, with 12 bases between. The CDR3 length is 14 residues. The CDR3 region is CASRRGAVTDTQYF. CDR3 nucleotide sequence: TGTGCCAGCAGAAGGGGCGCGGTCACAGATACGCAGTATTTT.

This clonotype was recorded a few times. The V call is TRBV20-1, the J call TRBJ2-3; the D gene could be TRBD1 or TRBD2 (6 bases each). The V end was cut by 5 bases, the J end by 6 bases, with 12 bases between. Germline V lookup: CDR1 DFQATT, CDR2 SNEGSKA (reference sequence). The CDR3 runs to 12 residues. CDR3 sequence: CSAAPGADTQYF. DNA for the CDR3: TGCAGTGCTGCACCGGGGGCGGATACGCAGTATTTT.

The J gene is TRBJ2-1, the V gene TRBV7-8; D not certain. The CDR3 consists of 14 residues. Germline V gene lookup returns CDR1 SGHVS and CDR2 FQNEAQ. The germline V and J ends were trimmed by 1 base and 6 bases, with 10 bases remaining between them. The CDR3 nucleotides read TGTGCCAGCAGCTTAGAACGACTGCGCAATGAGCAGTTCTTC. Translation: CASSLERLRNEQFF.

This sequence joins TRBV4-1 and TRBJ2-1; D not resolved. V was cut by 1 base and J by 0 bases, with 13 bases left in between. The CDR3 runs 17 residues. Germline-derived CDR1 and CDR2 are MGHRA and YSYEKL. Here the CDR3 DNA reads TGCGCCAGCAGCCAAGGGGTCTTACCCAGCTCCTACAATGAGCAGTTCTTC. Its translation: CASSQGVLPSSYNEQFF.

The chain links TRBV20-1 to TRBJ1-5; tentatively, D is TRBD1 (5 bases). Trimming cost V 0 bases and J 8 bases, with 17 bases left between them. Germline-derived CDR1 and CDR2 are DFQATT and SNEGSKA (reference sequence). This CDR3 spans 15 amino acids. The CDR3 loop reads CSARDLEGWEEPQHF. The CDR3 DNA follows: TGCAGTGCTAGAGATCTGGAGGGGTGGGAAGAGCCCCAGCATTTT.

CDR3 protein: CASSLRELTYEQYF. CDR3 DNA sequence: TGCGCCAGCAGCTTACGGGAGCTTACCTACGAGCAGTACTTC. The chain combines TRBV4-1 with TRBJ2-5, with D maybe TRBD2 (6 bases). The J call is in doubt because the DNA end fits TRBJ2-7 better. CDR3 size: 14 residues. Germline CDR1 is MGHRA and CDR2 is YSYEKL.

This sequence joins TRBV21-1 and TRBJ1-5. TRBV21-1 is annotated as a pseudogene. CDR3 length equals 13 residues. The CDR3 DNA follows: TGTGCCAGCAGAACGAGAGGCAATCAGCCCCAGCATTTT. Translated, it gives CASRTRGNQPQHF.

This clonotype was counted only a few times. V is TRBV7-2 and J is TRBJ2-4, with D maybe TRBD2 (5 bases). The CDR3 sequence is 13 residues long. Germline CDR1 SGHTA, CDR2 FQGNSA. V lost 3 bases to trimming and J lost 13 bases, with 16 bases between them. The CDR3 sequence is CASSFSDATGQYF. The CDR3 nucleotides read TGTGCCAGCAGCTTCAGTGACGCTACGGGGCAGTACTTC.

This clonotype showed up just a few times. The chain joins TRBV10-3 to TRBJ2-7, with 9 nucleotides matching TRBD1. There are 13 residues in the CDR3. The ends lost 11 bases at V and 1 base at J; junction bases unmatched: 6. Germline-derived CDR1 and CDR2 are ENHRY and SYGVKD. CDR3 sequence reads: CASETGGSYEQYF. CDR3 in DNA: TGTGCCTCAGAGACAGGGGGATCCTACGAGCAGTACTTC.